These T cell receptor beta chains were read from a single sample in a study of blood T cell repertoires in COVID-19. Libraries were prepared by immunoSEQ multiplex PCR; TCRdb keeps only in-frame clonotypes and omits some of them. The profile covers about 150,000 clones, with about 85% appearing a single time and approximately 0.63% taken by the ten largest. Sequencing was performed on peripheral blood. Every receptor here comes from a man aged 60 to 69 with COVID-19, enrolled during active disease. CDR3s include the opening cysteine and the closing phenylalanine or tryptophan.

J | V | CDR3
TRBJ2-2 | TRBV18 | CASSLDTGELFF
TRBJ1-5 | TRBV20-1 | CSASRGMGNQPQHF
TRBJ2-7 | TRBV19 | CASQPLGSSYEQYF
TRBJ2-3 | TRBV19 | CASSLGAGVGNTQYF
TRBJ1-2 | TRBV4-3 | CASSQVGTRRGSIYGYTF
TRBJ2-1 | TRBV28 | CASSPIETGVEDDEQFF
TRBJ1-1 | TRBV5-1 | CASSPNGGTEAFF
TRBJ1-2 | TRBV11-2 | CASSSIQRGQGDGYTF
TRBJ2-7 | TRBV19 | CASSGTGRSYEQYF
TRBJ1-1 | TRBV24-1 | CATRSRTGPNTEAFF
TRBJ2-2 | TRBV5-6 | CASSLDAYHYNTGELFF
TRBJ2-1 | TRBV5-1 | CASSLPTGTGGFDEQFF
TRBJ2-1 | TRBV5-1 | CASSPAGGPWNEQFF
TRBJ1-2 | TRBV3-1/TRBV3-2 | CASSRRPGQWVNYGYTF
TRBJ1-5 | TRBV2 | CASSEEGLGNQPQHF
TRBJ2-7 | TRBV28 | CASSQPSGAWEQYF
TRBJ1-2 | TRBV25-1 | CASSEGGTAFYYGYTF
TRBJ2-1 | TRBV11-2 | CASSSRTGGWEQFF